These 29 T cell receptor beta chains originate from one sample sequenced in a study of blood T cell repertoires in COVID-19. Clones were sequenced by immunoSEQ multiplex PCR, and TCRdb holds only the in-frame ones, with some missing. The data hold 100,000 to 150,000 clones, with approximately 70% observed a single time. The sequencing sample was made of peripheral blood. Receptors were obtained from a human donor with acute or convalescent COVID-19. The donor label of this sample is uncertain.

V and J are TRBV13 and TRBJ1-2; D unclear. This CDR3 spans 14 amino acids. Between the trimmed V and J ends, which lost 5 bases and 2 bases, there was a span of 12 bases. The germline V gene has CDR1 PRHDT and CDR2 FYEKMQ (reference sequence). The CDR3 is CASSQLSGNYGYTF. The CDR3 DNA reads TGTGCCAGCAGCCAATTATCAGGAAACTATGGCTACACCTTC. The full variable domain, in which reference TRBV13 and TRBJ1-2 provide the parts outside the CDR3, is AAGVIQSPRHLIKEKRETATLKCYPIPRHDTVYWYQQGPGQDPQFLISFYEKMQSDKGSIPDRFSAQQFSDYHSELNMSSLELGDSALYFCASSQLSGNYGYTFGSGTRLTVV.

CDR3 DNA sequence: TGTGCCAGCAGGCCCAGGGGGAAAGTGGTTGAAGCTTTCTTT. It is translated as CASRPRGKVVEAFF. The chain carries TRBV6-5 and TRBJ1-1; 7 bases are shared with TRBD1. CDR1 is MNHEY and CDR2 is SVGAGI in the germline V gene. The CDR3 is 14 residues long. J gave up 7 bases and V 6 bases, and 11 bases lay outside the gene matches.

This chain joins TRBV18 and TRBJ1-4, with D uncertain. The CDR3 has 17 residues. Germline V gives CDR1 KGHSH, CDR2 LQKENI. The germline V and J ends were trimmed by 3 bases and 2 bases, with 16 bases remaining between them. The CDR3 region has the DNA TGTGCCAGCTCACCGAGACTCGGGGATGTGACTAATGAAAAACTGTTTTTT. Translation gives CASSPRLGDVTNEKLFF. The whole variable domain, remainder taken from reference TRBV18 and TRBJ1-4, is NAGVMQNPRHLVRRRGQEARLRCSPMKGHSHVYWYRQLPEEGLKFMVYLQKENIIDESGMPKERFSAEFPKEGPSILRIQQVVRGDSAAYFCASSPRLGDVTNEKLFFGSGTQLSVL.

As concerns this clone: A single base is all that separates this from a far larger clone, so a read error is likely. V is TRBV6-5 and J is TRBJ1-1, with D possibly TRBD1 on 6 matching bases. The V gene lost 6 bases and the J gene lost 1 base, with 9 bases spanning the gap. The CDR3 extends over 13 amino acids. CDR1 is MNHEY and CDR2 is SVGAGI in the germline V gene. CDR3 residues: CASSSGQNTEAFF. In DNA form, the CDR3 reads TGTGCCAGCAGCTCGGGACAGAACACTGAAGCTTTCTTT.

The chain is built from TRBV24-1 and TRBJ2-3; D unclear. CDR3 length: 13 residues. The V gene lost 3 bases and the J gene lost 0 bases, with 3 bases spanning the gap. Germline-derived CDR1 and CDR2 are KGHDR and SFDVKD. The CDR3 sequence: CATSDPSTDTQYF. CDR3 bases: TGTGCCACCAGTGATCCTAGCACAGATACGCAGTATTTT.

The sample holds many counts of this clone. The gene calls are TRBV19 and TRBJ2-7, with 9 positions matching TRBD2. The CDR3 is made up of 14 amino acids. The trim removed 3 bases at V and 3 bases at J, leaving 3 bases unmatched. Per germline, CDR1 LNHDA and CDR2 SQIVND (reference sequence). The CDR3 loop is CASSIAGGYYEQYF. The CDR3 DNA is TGTGCCAGTAGTATCGCGGGGGGGTACTACGAGCAGTACTTC.

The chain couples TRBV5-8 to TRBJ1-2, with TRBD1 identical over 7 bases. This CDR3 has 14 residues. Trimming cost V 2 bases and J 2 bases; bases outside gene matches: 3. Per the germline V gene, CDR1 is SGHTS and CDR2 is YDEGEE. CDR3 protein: CASSLRGLNYGYTF. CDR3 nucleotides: TGTGCCAGCAGCTTAAGGGGGCTCAACTATGGCTACACCTTC. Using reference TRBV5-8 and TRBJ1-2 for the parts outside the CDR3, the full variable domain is EAGVTQSPTHLIKTRGQQATLRCSPISGHTSVYWYQQALGLGLQFLLWYDEGEERNRGNFPPRFSGRQFPNYSSELNVNALELEDSALYLCASSLRGLNYGYTFGSGTRLTVV.

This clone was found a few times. CDR3 DNA: TGTGCCAGCTCACCGATAGCTAACTCCCAAGAGACCCAGTACTTC. Its translation is CASSPIANSQETQYF. This chain links TRBV18 with TRBJ2-5; D unclear. CDR3 size: 15 residues. V lost 3 bases to trimming and J lost 1 base, with 12 bases between them. The germline V gene has CDR1 KGHSH and CDR2 LQKENI.

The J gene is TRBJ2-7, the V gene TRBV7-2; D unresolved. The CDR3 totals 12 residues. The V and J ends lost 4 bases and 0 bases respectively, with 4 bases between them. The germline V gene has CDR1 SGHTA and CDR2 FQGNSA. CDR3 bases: TGTGCCAGCAGCTCCCTCTCCTACGAGCAGTACTTC. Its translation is CASSSLSYEQYF.

As DNA, the CDR3 is TGTGCCAGCAGCTTAGCGGGGGGAATGAACACTGAAGCTTTCTTT. Its translation is CASSLAGGMNTEAFF. V gene TRBV11-2 combines with J gene TRBJ1-1; possible D gene TRBD1, 5 bases. This CDR3 contains 15 residues. The germline V gene encodes CDR1 SGHAT and CDR2 FQNNGV. V gave up 1 base and J gave up 0 bases, with 9 bases separating them.

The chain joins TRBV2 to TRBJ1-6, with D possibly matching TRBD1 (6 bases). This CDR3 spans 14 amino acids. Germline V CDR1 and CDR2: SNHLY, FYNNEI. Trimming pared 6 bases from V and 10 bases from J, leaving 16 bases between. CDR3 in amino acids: CASRLTGSQSPLHF. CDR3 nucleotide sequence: TGTGCCAGCAGGTTGACAGGTTCCCAATCACCCCTCCACTTT.

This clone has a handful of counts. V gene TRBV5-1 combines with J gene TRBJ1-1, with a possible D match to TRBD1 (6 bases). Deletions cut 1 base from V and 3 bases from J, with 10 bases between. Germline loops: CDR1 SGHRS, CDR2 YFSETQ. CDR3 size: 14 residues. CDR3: CASSLTGYDTEAFF. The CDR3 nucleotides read TGCGCCAGCAGCTTGACAGGGTATGACACTGAAGCTTTCTTT.

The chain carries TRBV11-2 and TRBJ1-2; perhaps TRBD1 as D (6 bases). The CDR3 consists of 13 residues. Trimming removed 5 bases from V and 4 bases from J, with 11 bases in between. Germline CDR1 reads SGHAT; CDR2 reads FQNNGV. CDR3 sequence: CASSPTGFYGYTF. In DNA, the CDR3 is TGTGCCAGCAGCCCAACAGGGTTCTATGGCTACACCTTC.

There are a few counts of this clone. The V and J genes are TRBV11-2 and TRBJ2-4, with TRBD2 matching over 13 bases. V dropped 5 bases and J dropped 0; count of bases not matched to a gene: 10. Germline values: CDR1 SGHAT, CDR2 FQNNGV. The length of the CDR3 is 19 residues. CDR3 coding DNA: TGTGCCAGCAGCCGATGGGGACTAGCGGGGACTATAGCCAAAAACATTCAGTACTTC. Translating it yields CASSRWGLAGTIAKNIQYF.

CDR3 DNA: TGCGCCAGCAGCCAACCTAGCTCGAGAGATGGCTACACCTTC. Amino acids: CASSQPSSRDGYTF. This sequence joins TRBV4-1 and TRBJ1-2; D is undetermined. In germline, CDR1 is MGHRA, CDR2 YSYEKL. This CDR3 is built from 14 residues. Trimming removed 2 bases at V and 6 bases at J, with 13 bases between.

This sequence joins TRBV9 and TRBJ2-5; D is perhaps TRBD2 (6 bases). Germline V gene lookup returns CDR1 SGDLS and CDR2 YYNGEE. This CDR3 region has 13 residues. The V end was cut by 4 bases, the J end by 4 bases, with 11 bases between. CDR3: CASSLGLRETQYF. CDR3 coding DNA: TGTGCCAGCAGCCTGGGACTCCGAGAGACCCAGTACTTC. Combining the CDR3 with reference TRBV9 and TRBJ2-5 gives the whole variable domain DSGVTQTPKHLITATGQRVTLRCSPRSGDLSVYWYQQSLDQGLQFLIQYYNGEERAKGNILERFSAQQFPDLHSELNLSSLELGDSALYFCASSLGLRETQYFGPGTRLLVL.

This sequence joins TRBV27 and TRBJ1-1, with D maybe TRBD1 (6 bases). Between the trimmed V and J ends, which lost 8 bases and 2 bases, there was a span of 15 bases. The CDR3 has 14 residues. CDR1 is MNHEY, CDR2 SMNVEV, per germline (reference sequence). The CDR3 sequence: CASQPRDTNTEAFF. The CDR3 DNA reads TGTGCCAGCCAGCCCCGGGACACCAACACTGAAGCTTTCTTT.

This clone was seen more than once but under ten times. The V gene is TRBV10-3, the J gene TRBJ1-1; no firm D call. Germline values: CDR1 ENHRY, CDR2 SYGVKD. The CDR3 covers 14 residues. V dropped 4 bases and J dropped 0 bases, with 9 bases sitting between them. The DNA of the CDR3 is TGTGCCATCAGTGGTCGGGATATGAACACTGAAGCTTTCTTT. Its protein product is CAISGRDMNTEAFF.

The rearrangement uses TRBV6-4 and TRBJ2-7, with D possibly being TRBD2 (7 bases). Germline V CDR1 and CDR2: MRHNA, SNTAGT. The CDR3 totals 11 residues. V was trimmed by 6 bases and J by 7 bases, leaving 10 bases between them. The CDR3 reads CASRKGGEQYF. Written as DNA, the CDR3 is TGTGCCAGCAGGAAGGGGGGGGAGCAGTACTTC.

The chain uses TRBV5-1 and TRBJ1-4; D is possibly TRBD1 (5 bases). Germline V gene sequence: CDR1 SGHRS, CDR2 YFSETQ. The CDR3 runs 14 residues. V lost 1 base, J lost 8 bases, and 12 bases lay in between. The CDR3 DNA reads TGCGCCAGCAGCTTGAGGGCAGGGAAGGAAAAACTGTTTTTT. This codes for CASSLRAGKEKLFF.

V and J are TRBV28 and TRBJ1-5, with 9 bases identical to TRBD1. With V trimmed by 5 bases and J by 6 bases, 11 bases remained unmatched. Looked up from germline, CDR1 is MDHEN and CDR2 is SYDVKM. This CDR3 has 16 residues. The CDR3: CASSRPRGQGGQPQHF. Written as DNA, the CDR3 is TGTGCCAGCAGTCGTCCGAGGGGACAGGGAGGTCAGCCCCAGCATTTT.

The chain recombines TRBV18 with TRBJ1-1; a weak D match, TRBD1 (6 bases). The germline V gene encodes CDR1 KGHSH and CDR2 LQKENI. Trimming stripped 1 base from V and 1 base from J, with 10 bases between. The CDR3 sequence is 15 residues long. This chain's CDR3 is CASSPLDSANTEAFF. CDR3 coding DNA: TGTGCCAGCTCACCACTGGACAGCGCGAACACTGAAGCTTTCTTT.

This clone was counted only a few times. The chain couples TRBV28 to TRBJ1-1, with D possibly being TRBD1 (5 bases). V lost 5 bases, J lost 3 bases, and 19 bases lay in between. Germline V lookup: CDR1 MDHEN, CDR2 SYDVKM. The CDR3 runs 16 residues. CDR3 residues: CASSPYLGGRHTEAFF. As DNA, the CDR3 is TGTGCCAGCAGTCCATACCTCGGGGGAAGGCACACTGAAGCTTTCTTT.

CDR3 loop: CASRTGQGSGYTF. In nucleotides, the CDR3 is TGCGCCAGCAGGACCGGACAGGGCTCTGGCTACACCTTC. The chain is built from TRBV5-1 and TRBJ1-2; 8 nucleotides line up with TRBD1. Germline V lookup: CDR1 SGHRS, CDR2 YFSETQ. The V gene end was trimmed by 5 bases and the J gene end by 7 bases; junction bases not matched to a gene: 7. CDR3 length equals 13 residues.

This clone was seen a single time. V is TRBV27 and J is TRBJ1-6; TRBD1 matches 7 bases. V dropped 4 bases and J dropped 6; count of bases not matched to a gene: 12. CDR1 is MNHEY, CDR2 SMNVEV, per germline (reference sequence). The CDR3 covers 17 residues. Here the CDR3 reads CASSSISGDRINSPLHF. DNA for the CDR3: TGTGCCAGCAGTTCTATTTCGGGGGACAGAATTAATTCACCCCTCCACTTT.

As DNA, the CDR3 is TGTGCCAGCTCGCCGGACAGGGGCCTTTCCTACGAGCAGTACGTC. It yields the protein CASSPDRGLSYEQYV. The chain couples TRBV18 to TRBJ2-7; TRBD1 agrees at 9 bases. Losses at the gene ends were 6 bases for V and 1 base for J; bases not matched to a gene: 7. From germline, CDR1 is KGHSH and CDR2 LQKENI. This CDR3 has 15 amino acids.

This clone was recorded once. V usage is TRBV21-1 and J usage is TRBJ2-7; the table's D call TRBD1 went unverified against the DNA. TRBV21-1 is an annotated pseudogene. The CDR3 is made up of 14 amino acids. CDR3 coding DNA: TGTGCCAGCATCGGACAGGTTTGGGCCTACGAGCAGTACGTC. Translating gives CASIGQVWAYEQYV.

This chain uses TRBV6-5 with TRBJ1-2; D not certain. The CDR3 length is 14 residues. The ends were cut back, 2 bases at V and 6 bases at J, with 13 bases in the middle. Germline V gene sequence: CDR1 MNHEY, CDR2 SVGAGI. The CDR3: CASSYGAGRDGYTF. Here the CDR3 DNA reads TGTGCCAGCAGTTACGGTGCAGGTCGAGATGGCTACACCTTC.

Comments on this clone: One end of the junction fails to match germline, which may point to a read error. CDR3 sequence (DNA): TGTACCAGCAGCTCTATTTCCACAGATACGCAGTATTTT. Protein sequence: CTSSSISTDTQYF. The chain is built from TRBV5-6 and TRBJ2-3, with D unresolved. Per the germline V gene, CDR1 is SGHDT and CDR2 is YYEEEE. The CDR3 covers 13 residues.